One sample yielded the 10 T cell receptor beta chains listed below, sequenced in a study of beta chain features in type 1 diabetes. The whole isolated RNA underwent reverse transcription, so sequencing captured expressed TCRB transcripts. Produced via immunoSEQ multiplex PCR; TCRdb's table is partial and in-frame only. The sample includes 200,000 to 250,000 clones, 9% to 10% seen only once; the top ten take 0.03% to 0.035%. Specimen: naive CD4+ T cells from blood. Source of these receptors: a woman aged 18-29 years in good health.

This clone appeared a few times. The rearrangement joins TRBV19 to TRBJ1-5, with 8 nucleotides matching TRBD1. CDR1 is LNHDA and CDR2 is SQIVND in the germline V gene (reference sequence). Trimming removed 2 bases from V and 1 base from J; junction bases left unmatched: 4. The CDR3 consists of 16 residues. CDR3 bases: TGTGCCAGTAGTATACTCCAGGGGGCGAGCAATCAGCCCCAGCATTTT. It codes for CASSILQGASNQPQHF.

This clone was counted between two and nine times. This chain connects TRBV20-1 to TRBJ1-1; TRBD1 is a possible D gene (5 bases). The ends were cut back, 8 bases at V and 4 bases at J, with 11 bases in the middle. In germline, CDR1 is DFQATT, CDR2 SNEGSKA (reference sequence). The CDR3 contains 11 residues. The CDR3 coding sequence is TGCAGTACAGGTCTTGGCACTGAAGCTTTCTTT. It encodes CSTGLGTEAFF.

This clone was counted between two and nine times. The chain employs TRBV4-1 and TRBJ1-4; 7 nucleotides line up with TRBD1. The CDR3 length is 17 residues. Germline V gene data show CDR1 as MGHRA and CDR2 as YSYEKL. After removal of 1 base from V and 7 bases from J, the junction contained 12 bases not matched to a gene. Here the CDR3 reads CASSQGGLTGRAEKLFF. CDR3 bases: TGCGCCAGCAGCCAAGGGGGTTTGACAGGGCGGGCTGAAAAACTGTTTTTT.

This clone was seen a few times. The CDR3 sequence: CSVGRPHFPPAGRTDTQYF. CDR3 sequence (DNA): TGCAGCGTTGGAAGGCCCCACTTCCCCCCAGCGGGGCGCACAGATACGCAGTATTTT. The V gene is TRBV29-1, the J gene TRBJ2-3; 7 nucleotides line up with TRBD2. The CDR3 runs 19 residues. V trimming: 4 bases; J trimming: 1 base; junction bases outside the gene matches: 20. Germline CDR1 SQVTM, CDR2 ANQGSEA.

The CDR3 reads CASSLGQTSGVFYEQYF. The CDR3 bases are TGTGCCAGCAGCTTAGGCCAGACTAGCGGGGTTTTCTACGAGCAGTACTTC. The chain has TRBV11-2 and TRBJ2-7, with TRBD2 matching over 11 bases. This CDR3 has 17 residues. V was pared by 1 base and J by 3 bases, with 8 bases of the junction left unmatched. Germline CDR1 reads SGHAT; CDR2 reads FQNNGV.

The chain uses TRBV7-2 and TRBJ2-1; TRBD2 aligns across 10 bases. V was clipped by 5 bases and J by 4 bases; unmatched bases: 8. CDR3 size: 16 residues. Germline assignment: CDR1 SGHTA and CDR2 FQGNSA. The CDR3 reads CASSPQVSGGYNEQFF. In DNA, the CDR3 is TGTGCCAGCAGCCCCCAGGTTAGCGGGGGGTACAATGAGCAGTTCTTC. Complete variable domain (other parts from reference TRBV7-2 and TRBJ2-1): GAGVSQSPSNKVTEKGKDVELRCDPISGHTALYWYRQSLGQGLEFLIYFQGNSAPDKSGLPSDRFSAERTGGSVSTLTIQRTQQEDSAVYLCASSPQVSGGYNEQFFGPGTRLTVL.

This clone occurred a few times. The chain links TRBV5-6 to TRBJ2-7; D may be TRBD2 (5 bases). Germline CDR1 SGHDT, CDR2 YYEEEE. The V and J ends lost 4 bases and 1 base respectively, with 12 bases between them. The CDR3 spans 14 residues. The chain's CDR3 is CASSTWTGSYEQYF. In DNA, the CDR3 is TGTGCCAGCAGCACATGGACGGGATCCTACGAGCAGTACTTC.

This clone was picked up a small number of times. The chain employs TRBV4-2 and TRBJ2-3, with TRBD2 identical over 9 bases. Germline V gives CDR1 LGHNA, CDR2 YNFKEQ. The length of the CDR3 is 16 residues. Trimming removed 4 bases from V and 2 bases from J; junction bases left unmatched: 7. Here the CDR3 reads CASSPGRGGDTDTQYF. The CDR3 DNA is TGTGCCAGCAGCCCCGGGCGCGGGGGGGACACAGATACGCAGTATTTT.

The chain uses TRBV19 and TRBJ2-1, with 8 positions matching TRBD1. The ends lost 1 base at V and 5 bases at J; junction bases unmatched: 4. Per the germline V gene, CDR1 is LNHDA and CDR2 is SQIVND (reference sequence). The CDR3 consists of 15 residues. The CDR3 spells CASSIARTGNNEQFF. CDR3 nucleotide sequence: TGTGCCAGTAGTATAGCCCGGACAGGGAACAATGAGCAGTTCTTC.

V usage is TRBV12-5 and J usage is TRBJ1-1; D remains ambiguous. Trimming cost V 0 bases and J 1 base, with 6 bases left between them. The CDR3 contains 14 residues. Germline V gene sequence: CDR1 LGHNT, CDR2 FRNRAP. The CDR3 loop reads CASGLVAGNTEAFF. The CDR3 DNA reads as TGTGCTAGTGGTTTGGTAGCAGGGAACACTGAAGCTTTCTTT.